The source of this T cell receptor beta chain is a study of cytomegalovirus exposure and HLA in healthy donors. 13 Jbeta primers and 60 Vbeta primers were used for the PCR. Libraries were prepared by immunoSEQ multiplex PCR; TCRdb keeps only in-frame clonotypes and omits some of them. The top ten hold less than 20% of the sample, which has some 57,000 clones, around two thirds seen once. CDR1 is ENHRY and CDR2 is SYGVKD in the germline V gene. V lost 3 bases, J lost 2 bases, and 10 bases lay in between. The CDR3 length is 14 residues. Material: PBMCs. The source of this sequence is an older woman in good health and CMV-seropositive. V gene TRBV10-3 combines with J gene TRBJ1-1; D possibly corresponds to TRBD1 (6 bases). The CDR3 sequence: CAISDQGRNTEAFF. In DNA, the CDR3 is TGTGCCATCAGTGACCAGGGGCGTAACACTGAAGCTTTCTTT.